This T cell receptor (beta chain) derives from a study of blood T cell repertoires in COVID-19. Study information: The study drew acute and convalescent COVID-19 samples from the United States, Italy and Spain. In each case, the material was cDNA or gDNA derived from T cells, B-cell-depleted T cells, or PBMCs.

The CDR3 is 14 amino acids. V shed 4 bases, J shed 12 bases, and the junction held 9 bases outside the gene matches. Germline V lookup: CDR1 SGHVS, CDR2 FQNEAQ. Original processing notes: Counts of nucleated cells, estimated from reference gene primer amplification, were obtained. Sequenced by immunoSEQ multiplex PCR; TCRdb stores in-frame clones only, minus some. That table supplies the V and J calls and clone size; D and trimming were determined from the DNA. The table includes tens of thousands of clones, about 89% detected once. The origin of this receptor is a man aged 45-65 years with active or convalescent COVID-19. The sequenced sample was peripheral blood. V and J are TRBV7-8 and TRBJ1-4, with TRBD1 identical over 9 bases. Written as DNA, the CDR3 is TGTGCCAGCAGCTCGGACAGGGGAGGGTTAGAACTGTTTTTT. As protein: CASSSDRGGLELFF.